The T cell receptor beta chain under discussion was sequenced for a study of response to subunit inactivated influenza vaccine. Whole-study results and caveats: There was a suggestion from the authors that each seasonal influenza vaccination recruits few new T cells.

The CDR3 runs 15 residues. CDR1 and CDR2 (germline): GTSNPN, SVGIG (reference sequence). V lost 2 bases and J lost 0; bases outside the gene matches: 6. In the case of this clonotype: Its antigen is still unknown.

TCRdb re-derived calls from the RT-PCR reads in MiXCR, one entry per CDR3 protein. Counted here are 700,000 to 900,000 distinct CDR3 sequences, approximately 22% occurring once; the ten biggest clones make up roughly 10%. The receptor's source is a man aged 50 to 59 who received an inactivated influenza vaccine. V usage is TRBV30 and J usage is TRBJ1-1; 7 bases line up with TRBD1. Sequenced here: PBMCs from blood, sampled 4 to 6 days after vaccination. CDR3: CAWSTMDRMNTEAFF. The CDR3 DNA follows: TGTGCCTGGAGTACCATGGACAGGATGAACACTGAAGCTTTCTTT. Full variable domain (rest looked up from reference TRBV30 and TRBJ1-1): SQTIHQWPATLVQPVGSPLSLECTVEGTSNPNLYWYRQAAGRGLQLLFYSVGIGQISSEVPQNLSASRPQDRQFILSSKKLLLSDSGFYLCAWSTMDRMNTEAFFGQGTRLTVV.